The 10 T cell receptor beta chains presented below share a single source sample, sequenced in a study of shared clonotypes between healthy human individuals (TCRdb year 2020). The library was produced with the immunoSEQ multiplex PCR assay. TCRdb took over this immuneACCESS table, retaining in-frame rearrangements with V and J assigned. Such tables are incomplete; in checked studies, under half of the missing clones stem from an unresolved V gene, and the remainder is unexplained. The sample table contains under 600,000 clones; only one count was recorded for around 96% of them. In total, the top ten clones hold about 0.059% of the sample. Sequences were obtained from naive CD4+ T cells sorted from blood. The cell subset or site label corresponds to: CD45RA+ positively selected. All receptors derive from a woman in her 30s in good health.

CDR3 in amino acids: CASSPQGYYGYTF. The CDR3 DNA is TGTGCCAGCAGTCCTCAGGGGTACTATGGCTACACCTTC. The rearrangement uses TRBV27 and TRBJ1-2, with D possibly matching TRBD1 (6 bases). CDR1 is MNHEY and CDR2 is SMNVEV in the germline V gene (reference sequence). V was shortened by 5 bases and J by 3 bases, with 10 bases between the two germline ends. This CDR3 has 13 amino acids.

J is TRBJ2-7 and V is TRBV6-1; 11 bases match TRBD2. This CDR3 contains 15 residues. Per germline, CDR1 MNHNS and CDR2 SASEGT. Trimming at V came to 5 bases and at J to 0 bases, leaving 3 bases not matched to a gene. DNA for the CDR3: TGTGCCAGCAGTAAACTAGCGGGGGTCTCCTACGAGCAGTACTTC. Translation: CASSKLAGVSYEQYF.

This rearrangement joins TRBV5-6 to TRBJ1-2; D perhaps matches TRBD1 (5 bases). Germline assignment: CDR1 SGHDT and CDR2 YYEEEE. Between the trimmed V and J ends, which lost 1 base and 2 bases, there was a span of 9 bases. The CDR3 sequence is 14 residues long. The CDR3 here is CASSLLGGNYGYTF. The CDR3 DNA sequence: TGTGCCAGCAGCTTGTTGGGGGGGAACTATGGCTACACCTTC.

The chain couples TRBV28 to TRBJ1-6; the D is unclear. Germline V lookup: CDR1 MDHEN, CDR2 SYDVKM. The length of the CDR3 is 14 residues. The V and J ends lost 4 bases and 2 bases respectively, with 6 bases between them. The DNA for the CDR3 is TGTGCCAGCAGTTCCGAGGCCTATAATTCACCCCTCCACTTT. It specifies CASSSEAYNSPLHF.

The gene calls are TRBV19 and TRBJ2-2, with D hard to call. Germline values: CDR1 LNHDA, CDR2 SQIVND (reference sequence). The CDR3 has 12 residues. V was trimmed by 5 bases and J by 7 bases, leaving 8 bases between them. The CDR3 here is CASSWKVGELFF. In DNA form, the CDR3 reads TGTGCCAGTAGTTGGAAAGTCGGGGAGCTGTTTTTT.

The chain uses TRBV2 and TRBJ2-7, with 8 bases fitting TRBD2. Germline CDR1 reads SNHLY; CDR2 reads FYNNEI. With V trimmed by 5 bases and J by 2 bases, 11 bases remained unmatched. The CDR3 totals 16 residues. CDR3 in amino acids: CASSMEGSGNPYEQYF. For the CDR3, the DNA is TGTGCCAGCAGTATGGAAGGTAGCGGGAACCCCTACGAGCAGTACTTC.

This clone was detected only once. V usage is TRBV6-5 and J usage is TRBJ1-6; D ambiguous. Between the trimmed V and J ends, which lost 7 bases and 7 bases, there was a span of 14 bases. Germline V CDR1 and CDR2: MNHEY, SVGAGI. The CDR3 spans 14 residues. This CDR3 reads CASTKGGTNSPLHF. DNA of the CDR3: TGTGCCAGCACTAAGGGAGGAACGAATTCACCCCTCCACTTT.

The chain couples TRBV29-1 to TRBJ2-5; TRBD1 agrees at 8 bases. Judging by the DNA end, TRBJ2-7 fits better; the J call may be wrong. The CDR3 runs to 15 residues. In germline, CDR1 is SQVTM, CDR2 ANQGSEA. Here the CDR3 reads CSAGSRQGASGEQYF. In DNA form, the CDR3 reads TGCAGCGCTGGGAGCAGGCAGGGGGCCTCTGGCGAGCAGTACTTC.

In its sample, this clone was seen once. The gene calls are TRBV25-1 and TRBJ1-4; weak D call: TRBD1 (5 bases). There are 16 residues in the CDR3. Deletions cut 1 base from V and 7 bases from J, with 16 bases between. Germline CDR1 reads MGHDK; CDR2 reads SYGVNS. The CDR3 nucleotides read TGTGCCAGCAGTGAATTTTCGGGGGGTAGCCCTGAAAAACTGTTTTTT. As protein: CASSEFSGGSPEKLFF.

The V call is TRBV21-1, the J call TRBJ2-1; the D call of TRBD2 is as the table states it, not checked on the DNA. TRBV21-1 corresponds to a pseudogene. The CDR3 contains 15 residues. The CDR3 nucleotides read TGTGCCAGCAACCTTCTCCTGGCAGGGAGGGATGAGCAGTTCTTC. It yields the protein CASNLLLAGRDEQFF.